This TCR beta chain was recorded in a study of siplizumab effects on memory and regulatory T cells. Study observations and caveats: With siplizumab, cumulative frequency of CD4+ memory-derived alloreactive sequences dropped significantly. The average Treg-derived proportion among mappable alloreactive CD4+ clones was roughly 69% with siplizumab versus 25% to 30% in controls. It seemed that naive T cells were more diverse than memory cells and were major contributors to the alloresponse. Proliferating CD4+ or CD8+ clones, roughly 75-97% of them, lacked an assignable naive or memory phenotype.

As to this clone: The antigen is unknown.

Germline V gene data show CDR1 as SQVTM and CDR2 as ANQGSEA. V was clipped by 4 bases and J by 5 bases, with 21 bases between them. The CDR3 spans 15 residues. Profiling relied on immunoSEQ multiplex PCR, and the TCRdb table lists in-frame clones only, not all of them. The table records roughly 62,000 clones, more than 80% of them present only once. The sequence was collected from a human donor in good health. Sequencing was carried out using CD8+ T cells sorted from blood. The genes are TRBV29-1 and TRBJ2-7; a possible D gene is TRBD2 (6 bases). DNA for the CDR3: TGCAGCGTTGTTGGGGACGGGACTCCCCGGGACGAGCAGTACTTC. This codes for CSVVGDGTPRDEQYF.